The 18 T cell receptor beta chains below were found in one sample sequenced in a study of monozygotic twins with inflammatory bowel disease. TCRdb reprocessed the 5' RACE reads and stores each CDR3 protein as one record, lacking DNA. The sample table sets out approximately 340,000 distinct CDR3 sequences. The sequenced material came from blood. Receptors originate from a human donor with ulcerative colitis or Crohn's disease, or a healthy co-twin of an affected twin (not recorded which).

V is TRBV12-3 or TRBV12-4 and J is TRBJ1-1. The CDR3 runs to 14 residues. The CDR3 loop is CASGLVTMRTEAFF.

This chain links TRBV2 with TRBJ1-5; the TCRdb call, TRBD1, lacks DNA for checking. Germline V lookup: CDR1 SNHLY, CDR2 FYNNEI. CDR3 length equals 16 residues. The CDR3 protein is CASSGPGTNSNQPQHF.

The CDR3 reads CASSSSYRFLGYTF. The V call is TRBV7-9, the J call TRBJ1-2; TCRdb's D call of TRBD1 is untestable without DNA. CDR1 is SEHNR, CDR2 FQNEAQ, per germline (reference sequence). The CDR3 loop spans 14 amino acids.

V and J are TRBV20-1 and TRBJ2-3; TCRdb reports TRBD2, a call that lacks DNA to check it against. Germline V lookup: CDR1 DFQATT, CDR2 SNEGSKA (reference sequence). The CDR3 consists of 15 residues. CDR3 region: CSARGASGGYNTQYF.

J is TRBJ2-4 and V is TRBV5-4. CDR3 size: 15 residues. From germline, CDR1 is SGHNT and CDR2 YYREEE (reference sequence). The CDR3 region is CASSSSRNSKNIQYF.

The rearrangement joins TRBV5-1 to TRBJ2-7; no DNA is available, so the TRBD2 call from TCRdb remains unchecked. The CDR3 loop spans 13 amino acids. The germline CDR1 and CDR2 sequences are SGHRS and YFSETQ. Here the CDR3 reads CASSPGLTYEQYF.

The chain is built from TRBV7-3 and TRBJ2-7; without DNA, the TCRdb call of TRBD1 cannot be checked. The length of the CDR3 is 13 residues. Per germline, CDR1 SGHTA and CDR2 FQGTGA. The CDR3 loop is CASSLTGADEQYF.

The V gene is TRBV5-5, the J gene TRBJ1-2; the TRBD1 assignment by TCRdb is unverifiable without DNA. CDR1 SGHKS and CDR2 YYEKEE come from the germline V gene (reference sequence). The CDR3 has 15 residues. CDR3 region: CASSYGPGSPEGYTF.

The chain couples TRBV3-1 to TRBJ2-7; no DNA is available, so the TRBD1 call from TCRdb remains unchecked. The CDR3 covers 14 residues. The V gene's germline CDR1 is LGHDT and CDR2 YNNKEL (reference sequence). CDR3 sequence: CASSQAGGAYEQYF.

The CDR3 here is CASRLGPGGTEAFF. The chain combines TRBV7-9 with TRBJ1-1. Germline V gives CDR1 SEHNR, CDR2 FQNEAQ (reference sequence). The CDR3 sequence is 14 residues long.

The chain links TRBV6-6 to TRBJ2-7; TCRdb names TRBD1, which stays unverified in the absence of DNA. The CDR3 length is 13 residues. The germline gives CDR1 MNHNY, CDR2 SVGAGI (reference sequence). The CDR3 reads CASSFDGTYEQYF.

The genes are TRBV20-1 and TRBJ1-4; TCRdb proposes TRBD1, but this gene call is untestable without DNA. Per germline, CDR1 DFQATT and CDR2 SNEGSKA (reference sequence). The CDR3 extends over 14 amino acids. The CDR3: CSAGMRQGNEKLFF.

The gene calls are TRBV20-1 and TRBJ1-2; TCRdb indicates TRBD1, and absent DNA this call remains unverified. The CDR3 runs to 14 residues. Per the germline V gene, CDR1 is DFQATT and CDR2 is SNEGSKA (reference sequence). CDR3 residues: CSAKKTGEGYGYTF.

The chain uses TRBV12-3 or TRBV12-4 and TRBJ1-5; checking the TCRdb D call of TRBD1 is not possible without DNA. This CDR3 is 14 amino acids long. This chain's CDR3 is CASSQGVVRQPQHF.

This chain uses TRBV5-3 with TRBJ1-4; the TRBD1 assignment by TCRdb is unverifiable without DNA. TRBV5-3 is noted as an ORF with a role that remains uncertain. The CDR3 is 15 amino acids. CDR3 loop: CARSPSAGGHEKLFF.

The chain uses TRBV4-3 and TRBJ1-6. Germline V gene sequence: CDR1 LGHNA, CDR2 YSLEER. This CDR3 has 17 amino acids. Here the CDR3 reads CASSQDGRRLYNSPLHF.

V is TRBV7-2 and J is TRBJ2-1. Germline V gene lookup returns CDR1 SGHTA and CDR2 FQGNSA. The CDR3 covers 15 residues. CDR3 sequence reads: CASSSQRDSYNEQFF. Combining the CDR3 with reference TRBV7-2 and TRBJ2-1 gives the whole variable domain GAGVSQSPSNKVTEKGKDVELRCDPISGHTALYWYRQSLGQGLEFLIYFQGNSAPDKSGLPSDRFSAERTGGSVSTLTIQRTQQEDSAVYLCASSSQRDSYNEQFFGPGTRLTVL.

The chain uses TRBV28 and TRBJ2-7; TCRdb selects TRBD1, and the lack of DNA leaves this call unchecked. Germline V gives CDR1 MDHEN, CDR2 SYDVKM. The CDR3 has 13 residues. This CDR3 is CASSLPGGYEQYF. Filled out from reference TRBV28 and TRBJ2-7, the complete variable domain reads DVKVTQSSRYLVKRTGEKVFLECVQDMDHENMFWYRQDPGLGLRLIYFSYDVKMKEKGDIPEGYSVSREKKERFSLILESASTNQTSMYLCASSLPGGYEQYFGPGTRLTVT.